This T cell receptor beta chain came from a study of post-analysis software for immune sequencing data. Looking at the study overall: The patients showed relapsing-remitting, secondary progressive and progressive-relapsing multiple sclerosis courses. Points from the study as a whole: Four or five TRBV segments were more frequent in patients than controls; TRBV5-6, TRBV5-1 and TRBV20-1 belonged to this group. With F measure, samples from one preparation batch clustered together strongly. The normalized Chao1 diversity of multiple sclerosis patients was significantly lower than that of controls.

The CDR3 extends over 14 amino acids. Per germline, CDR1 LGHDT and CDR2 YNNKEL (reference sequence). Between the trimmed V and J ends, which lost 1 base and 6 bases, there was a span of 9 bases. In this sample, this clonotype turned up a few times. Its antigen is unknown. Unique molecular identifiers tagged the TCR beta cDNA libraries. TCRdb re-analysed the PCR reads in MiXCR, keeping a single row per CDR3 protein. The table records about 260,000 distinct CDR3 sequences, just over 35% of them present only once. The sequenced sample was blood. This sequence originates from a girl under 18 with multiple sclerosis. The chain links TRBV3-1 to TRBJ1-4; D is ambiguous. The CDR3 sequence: CASSQGRLHEKLFF. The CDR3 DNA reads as TGTGCCAGCAGCCAAGGTAGACTTCATGAAAAACTGTTTTTT.